This T cell receptor beta chain came from a study of CD8 T cells in ankylosing spondylitis. Whole-study results and caveats: Enrichment of disease-linked clones was reportedly significant in matched ankylosing spondylitis synovial fluid. Disease-linked clones, CD8+, were relatively rare in peripheral blood. Within ankylosing spondylitis blood, a TCR beta motif made up of roughly eight highly homologous variants appeared to be characteristic.

Per the germline V gene, CDR1 is SQVTM and CDR2 is ANQGSEA. CDR3 length equals 14 residues. The V and J ends lost 4 bases and 3 bases respectively, with 15 bases between them. In its sample, this clonotype was seen many times. The antigen remains undetermined. Quantitative molecular-barcoded 5'-RACE generated the TCR beta libraries. TCRdb reprocessed the 5' RACE reads with MiXCR, giving one entry per CDR3 protein. The sample consists of 150,000 to 200,000 distinct CDR3 sequences, about 20% of them appearing once. What was sequenced was blood, either unsorted or a sorted T cell fraction (not recorded which). The sequence was obtained from a male donor aged 10 to 35 with ankylosing spondylitis or in good health (not recorded which). The rearrangement uses TRBV29-1 and TRBJ2-5; D is unresolved. CDR3: CSVVMPWVKETQYF. In DNA form, the CDR3 reads TGCAGCGTTGTCATGCCTTGGGTGAAAGAGACCCAGTACTTC.